This TCR beta chain was observed in a study of T-cell memory formation after mild COVID-19. Study-level background: Most TCR clusters belonged to a single donor.

This clonotype was recorded a few times. The antigen is undetermined. Overall study results and limits: Those CD4+ clones that contracted were mainly in CM and EM (CD8+ ones in EMRA).

One entry per CDR3 protein, called by TCRdb with MiXCR from the 5' RACE reads. The table shows 150,000 or so distinct CDR3 sequences, with roughly 15% occurring only once. The CDR3 covers 12 residues. In germline, CDR1 is SGHNT, CDR2 YYREEE (reference sequence). V was clipped by 4 bases and J by 7 bases, with 11 bases between them. This chain joins TRBV5-4 and TRBJ1-1; the D is unclear. Sequencing input: PBMCs or a T cell subset sorted from them (not recorded which). The sequence was collected from an adult woman who had mild COVID-19 (a few samples of this study predate the infection). Cell type and time point are not known. CDR3 sequence reads: CASSHPGVEAFF. The CDR3 DNA reads as TGTGCCAGCAGCCACCCCGGGGTTGAAGCTTTCTTT.